Following are 2 T cell receptor beta chains from one sample sequenced in a study of control samples from healthy donors and cancer patients. TCRdb's copy holds only in-frame clones and misses some; the assay was immunoSEQ multiplex PCR. The sample carries roughly 84,000 clones, roughly nine tenths recorded once. Material for sequencing was blood. The receptors were gathered from a middle-aged man in good health.

The chain uses TRBV28 and TRBJ2-1; TRBD1 is a possible D gene (6 bases). Trimming stripped 3 bases from V and 10 bases from J, with 19 bases between. Germline CDR1 is MDHEN and CDR2 is SYDVKM. This CDR3 comprises 15 residues. The CDR3 sequence: CASSLADRLIHEQFF. The CDR3 nucleotides are TGTGCCAGCAGTTTGGCGGACAGACTTATCCACGAGCAGTTCTTC. The full variable domain, rest sourced from reference TRBV28 and TRBJ2-1, is DVKVTQSSRYLVKRTGEKVFLECVQDMDHENMFWYRQDPGLGLRLIYFSYDVKMKEKGDIPEGYSVSREKKERFSLILESASTNQTSMYLCASSLADRLIHEQFFGPGTRLTVL.

The rearrangement uses TRBV7-2 and TRBJ1-2; possibly TRBD1 for D (6 bases). This CDR3 has 16 residues. The V end lost 3 bases, the J end lost 0 bases, and 14 bases lay between the germline ends. Looked up from germline, CDR1 is SGHTA and CDR2 is FQGNSA. CDR3 in DNA: TGTGCCAGCAGCTTCCGGGGGGGCGCCTCTAACTATGGCTACACCTTC. Its protein product is CASSFRGGASNYGYTF.